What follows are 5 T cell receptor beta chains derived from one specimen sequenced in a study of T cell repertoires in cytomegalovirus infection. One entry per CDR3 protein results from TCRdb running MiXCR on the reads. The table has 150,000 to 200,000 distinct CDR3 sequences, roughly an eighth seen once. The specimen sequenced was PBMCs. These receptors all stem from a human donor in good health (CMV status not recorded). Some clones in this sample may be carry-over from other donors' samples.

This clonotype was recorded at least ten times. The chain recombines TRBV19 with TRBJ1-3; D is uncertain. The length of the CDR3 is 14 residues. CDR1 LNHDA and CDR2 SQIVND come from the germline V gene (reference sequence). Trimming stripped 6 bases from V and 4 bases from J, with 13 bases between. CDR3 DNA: TGTGCCAGTAGCCCCCAAAACGACGGAAACACCATATATTTT. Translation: CASSPQNDGNTIYF.

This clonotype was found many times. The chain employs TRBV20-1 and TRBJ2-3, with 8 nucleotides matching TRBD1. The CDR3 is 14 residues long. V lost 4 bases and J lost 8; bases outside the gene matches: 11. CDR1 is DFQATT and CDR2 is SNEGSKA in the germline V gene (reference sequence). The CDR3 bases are TGCAGTGCTAAAAGGACAGGGCTTCGTGGTACGCAGTATTTT. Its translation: CSAKRTGLRGTQYF.

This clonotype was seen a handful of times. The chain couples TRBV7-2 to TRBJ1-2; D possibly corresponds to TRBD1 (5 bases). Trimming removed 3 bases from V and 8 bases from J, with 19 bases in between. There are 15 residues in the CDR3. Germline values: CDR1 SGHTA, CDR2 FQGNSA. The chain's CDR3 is CASSFDPGSPNGYTF. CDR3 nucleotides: TGTGCCAGCAGCTTCGACCCAGGGTCGCCAAACGGCTACACCTTC.

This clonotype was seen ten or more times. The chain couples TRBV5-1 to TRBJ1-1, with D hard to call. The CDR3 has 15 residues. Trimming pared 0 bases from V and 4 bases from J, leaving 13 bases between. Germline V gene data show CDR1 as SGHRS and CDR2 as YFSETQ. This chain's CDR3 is CASSLEGNSVTEAFF. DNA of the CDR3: TGCGCCAGCAGCTTGGAAGGGAACTCCGTCACTGAAGCTTTCTTT.

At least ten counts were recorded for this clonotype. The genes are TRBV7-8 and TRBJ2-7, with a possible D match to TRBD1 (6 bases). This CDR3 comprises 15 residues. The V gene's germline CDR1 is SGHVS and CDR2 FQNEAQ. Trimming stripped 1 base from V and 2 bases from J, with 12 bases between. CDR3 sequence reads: CASSLDGRGTYEQYF. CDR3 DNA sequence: TGTGCCAGCAGCTTAGATGGCAGGGGAACCTACGAGCAGTACTTC.